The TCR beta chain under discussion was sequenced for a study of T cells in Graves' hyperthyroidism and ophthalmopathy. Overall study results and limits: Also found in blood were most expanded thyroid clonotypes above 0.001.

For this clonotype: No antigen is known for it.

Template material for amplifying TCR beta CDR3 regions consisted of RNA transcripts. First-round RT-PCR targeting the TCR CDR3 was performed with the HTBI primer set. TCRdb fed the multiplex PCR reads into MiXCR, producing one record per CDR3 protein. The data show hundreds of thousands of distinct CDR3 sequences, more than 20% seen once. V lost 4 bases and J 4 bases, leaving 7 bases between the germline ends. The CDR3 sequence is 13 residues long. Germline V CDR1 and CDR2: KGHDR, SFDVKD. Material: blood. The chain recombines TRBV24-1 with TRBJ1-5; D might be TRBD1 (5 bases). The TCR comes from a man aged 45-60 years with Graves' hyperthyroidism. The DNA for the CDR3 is TGTGCCACCAGTGACTACAGGAATCAGCCCCAGCATTTT. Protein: CATSDYRNQPQHF.